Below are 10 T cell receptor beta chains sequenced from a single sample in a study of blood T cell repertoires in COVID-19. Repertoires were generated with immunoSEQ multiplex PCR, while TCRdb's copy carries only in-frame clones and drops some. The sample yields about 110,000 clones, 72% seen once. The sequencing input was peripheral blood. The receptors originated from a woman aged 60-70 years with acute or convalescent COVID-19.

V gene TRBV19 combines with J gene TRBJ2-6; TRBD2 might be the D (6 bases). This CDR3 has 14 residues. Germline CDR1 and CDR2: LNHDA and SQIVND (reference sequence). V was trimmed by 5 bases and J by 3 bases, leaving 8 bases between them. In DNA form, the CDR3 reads TGTGCCAGTAGTCAGGGAGGTGGGGCCAACGTCCTGACTTTC. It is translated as CASSQGGGANVLTF. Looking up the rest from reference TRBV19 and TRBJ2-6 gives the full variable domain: DGGITQSPKYLFRKEGQNVTLSCEQNLNHDAMYWYRQDPGQGLRLIYYSQIVNDFQKGDIAEGYSVSREKKESFPLTVTSAQKNPTAFYLCASSQGGGANVLTFGAGSRLTVL.

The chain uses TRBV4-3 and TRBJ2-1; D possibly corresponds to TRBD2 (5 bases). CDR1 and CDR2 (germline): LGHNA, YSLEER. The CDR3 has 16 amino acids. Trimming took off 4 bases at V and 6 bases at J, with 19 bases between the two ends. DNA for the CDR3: TGCGCCAGCAGCCCACTCTCAGGAGGTCCCCTCAATGAGCAGTTCTTC. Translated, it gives CASSPLSGGPLNEQFF.

CDR3 in amino acids: CASSQDWDSGGHLSYEQYF. Here the CDR3 DNA reads TGCGCCAGCAGCCAAGATTGGGATAGCGGGGGGCACCTCTCCTACGAGCAGTACTTC. The chain carries TRBV4-3 and TRBJ2-7, with 10 positions matching TRBD2. Germline-derived CDR1 and CDR2 are LGHNA and YSLEER. The J segment lost 0 bases and the V segment lost 0 bases, leaving 11 bases of the junction unmatched. The CDR3 consists of 19 residues.

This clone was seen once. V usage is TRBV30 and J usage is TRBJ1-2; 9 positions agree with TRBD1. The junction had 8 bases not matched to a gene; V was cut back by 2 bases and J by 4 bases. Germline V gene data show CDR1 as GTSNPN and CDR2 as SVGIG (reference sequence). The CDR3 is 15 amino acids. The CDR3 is CAWSTGQGPLYGYTF. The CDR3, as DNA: TGTGCCTGGAGTACCGGACAGGGGCCCCTCTATGGCTACACCTTC.

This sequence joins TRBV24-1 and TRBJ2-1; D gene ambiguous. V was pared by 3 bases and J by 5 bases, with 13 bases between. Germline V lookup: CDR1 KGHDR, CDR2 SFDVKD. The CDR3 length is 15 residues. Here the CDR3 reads CATSDPSSPHNEQFF. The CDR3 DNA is TGTGCCACCAGTGATCCCTCCTCCCCCCACAATGAGCAGTTCTTC.

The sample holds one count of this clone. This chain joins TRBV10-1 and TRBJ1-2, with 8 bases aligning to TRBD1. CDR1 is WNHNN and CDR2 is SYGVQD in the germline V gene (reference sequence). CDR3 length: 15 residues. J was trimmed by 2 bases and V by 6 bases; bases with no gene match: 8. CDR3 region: CASSGTGFPNYGYTF. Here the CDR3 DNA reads TGCGCCAGCAGCGGGACAGGTTTTCCCAACTATGGCTACACCTTC.

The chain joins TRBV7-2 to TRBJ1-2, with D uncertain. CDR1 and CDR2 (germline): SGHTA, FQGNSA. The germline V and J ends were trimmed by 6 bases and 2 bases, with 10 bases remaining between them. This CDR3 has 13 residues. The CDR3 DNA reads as TGTGCCAGCAGACAGAGCTTGAACTATGGCTACACCTTC. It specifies CASRQSLNYGYTF.

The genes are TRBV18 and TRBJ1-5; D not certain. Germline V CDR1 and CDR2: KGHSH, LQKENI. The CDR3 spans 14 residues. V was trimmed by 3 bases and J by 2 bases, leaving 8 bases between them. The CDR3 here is CASSPAQGNQPQHF. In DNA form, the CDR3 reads TGTGCCAGCTCACCCGCTCAGGGCAATCAGCCCCAGCATTTT.

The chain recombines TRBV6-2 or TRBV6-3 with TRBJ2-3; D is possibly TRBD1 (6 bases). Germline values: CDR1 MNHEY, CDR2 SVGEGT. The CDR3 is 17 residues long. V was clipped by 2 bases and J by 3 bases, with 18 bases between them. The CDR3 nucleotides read TGTGCCAGCAGTTACCCCGGACAGCCTGGATTTACAGATACGCAGTATTTT. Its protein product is CASSYPGQPGFTDTQYF.

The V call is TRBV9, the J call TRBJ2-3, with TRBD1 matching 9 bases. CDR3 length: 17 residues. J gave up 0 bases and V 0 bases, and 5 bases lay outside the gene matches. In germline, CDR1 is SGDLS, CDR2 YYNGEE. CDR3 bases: TGTGCCAGCAGCGTAGAGGGACAGGGACTAAGCACAGATACGCAGTATTTT. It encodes CASSVEGQGLSTDTQYF.